Each of the 25 T cell receptor beta chains below was sequenced from the same sample in a study of CD8 T cells in Susac syndrome. Reverse transcription of about 0.45 to 1 ug RNA was carried out with random hexamers. A single record per CDR3 protein comes from TCRdb applying MiXCR to the immunoSEQ multiplex PCR reads. Of approximately 120,000 distinct CDR3 sequences listed, around 97% are singletons. Material for sequencing was CD4+ T cells from PBMCs. The receptor set was obtained from a human donor in good health.

This chain links TRBV5-1 with TRBJ1-6, with 7 positions matching TRBD1. Trimming at V came to 0 bases and at J to 5 bases, leaving 2 bases not matched to a gene. There are 15 residues in the CDR3. CDR1 and CDR2 (germline): SGHRS, YFSETQ. The CDR3, as DNA: TGCGCCAGCAGCTTGGAAGGGGGCAATAATTCACCCCTCCACTTT. This gives the protein CASSLEGGNNSPLHF.

The chain carries TRBV12-3 or TRBV12-4 and TRBJ2-5, with D perhaps TRBD1 or TRBD2 (5 bases each). Trimming removed 6 bases from V and 2 bases from J, with 10 bases in between. This CDR3 region has 13 residues. The CDR3 DNA reads TGTGCCAGCAGCGGGACGTGGCAAGAGACCCAGTACTTC. Protein product: CASSGTWQETQYF.

The CDR3, as DNA: TGTGCCAGCAGCTTCCGACAGTCTAATGAAAAACTGTTTTTT. It is translated as CASSFRQSNEKLFF. The genes are TRBV7-9 and TRBJ1-4; D may be TRBD1 (5 bases). The germline V gene encodes CDR1 SEHNR and CDR2 FQNEAQ (reference sequence). CDR3 length: 14 amino acids. The V gene lost 3 bases and the J gene lost 3 bases, with 8 bases spanning the gap. Full variable domain (remainder filled in from reference TRBV7-9 and TRBJ1-4): DTGVSQNPRHKITKRGQNVTFRCDPISEHNRLYWYRQTLGQGPEFLTYFQNEAQLEKSRLLSDRFSAERPKGSFSTLEIQRTEQGDSAMYLCASSFRQSNEKLFFGSGTQLSVL.

This rearrangement joins TRBV3-1 to TRBJ1-1, with a weak D call TRBD1 (6 bases). Trimming shortened V by 1 base and J by 11 bases, and 20 bases separated the two germline ends. CDR1 and CDR2 (germline): LGHDT, YNNKEL (reference sequence). The CDR3 consists of 15 residues. Written as DNA, the CDR3 is TGTGCCAGCAGCCAAGTTAGCGGCAGGGGCCGGGGGGCTTTCTTT. Protein product: CASSQVSGRGRGAFF.

This chain uses TRBV2 with TRBJ1-2, with D hard to call. V dropped 4 bases and J dropped 1 base, with 7 bases sitting between them. CDR3 size: 13 residues. CDR1 is SNHLY and CDR2 is FYNNEI in the germline V gene. CDR3 in amino acids: CASSVSGNYGYTF. CDR3 sequence (DNA): TGTGCCAGCAGTGTTAGCGGTAACTATGGCTACACCTTC.

V is TRBV30 and J is TRBJ1-2; tentatively, D is TRBD1 (6 bases). Trimming left V 3 bases short and J 7 bases short, with 15 bases between. Germline values: CDR1 GTSNPN, CDR2 SVGIG (reference sequence). This CDR3 has 13 amino acids. The CDR3 sequence: CAWSLGAGAGYTF. The CDR3, as DNA: TGTGCCTGGAGCTTGGGGGCCGGTGCTGGCTACACCTTC.

This clonotype was counted a single time. DNA of the CDR3: TGCGCCAGCAGCTTGGCCCTCGGGGGGGGGACTGAAGCTTTCTTT. Translating it yields CASSLALGGGTEAFF. The chain couples TRBV5-1 to TRBJ1-1; possible D gene TRBD1, 5 bases. Germline V gene lookup returns CDR1 SGHRS and CDR2 YFSETQ. The CDR3 has 15 amino acids. The V gene lost 0 bases and the J gene lost 5 bases, with 14 bases spanning the gap.

This chain uses TRBV3-1 with TRBJ2-1; 9 bases map to TRBD1. The CDR3 consists of 15 residues. J was trimmed by 5 bases and V by 4 bases; bases with no gene match: 6. Germline CDR1 is LGHDT and CDR2 is YNNKEL (reference sequence). The CDR3: CASSLPGQGNNEQFF. As DNA, the CDR3 is TGTGCCAGCAGCCTACCGGGACAGGGAAACAATGAGCAGTTCTTC.

The rearrangement links TRBV15 to TRBJ2-1; TRBD2 is a possible D gene (5 bases). The ends were cut back, 2 bases at V and 3 bases at J, with 14 bases in the middle. The germline gives CDR1 LNHNV, CDR2 YYDKDF (reference sequence). The length of the CDR3 is 16 residues. DNA of the CDR3: TGTGCCACCAGCAGATCACAGACTACCAGCTACAATGAGCAGTTCTTC. The encoded protein is CATSRSQTTSYNEQFF.

The chain has TRBV7-9 and TRBJ1-1, with D possibly matching TRBD1 (5 bases). The CDR3 runs to 15 residues. V dropped 4 bases and J dropped 6 bases, with 18 bases sitting between them. CDR1 and CDR2 (germline): SEHNR, FQNEAQ (reference sequence). The CDR3 sequence is CASSSDSGLVAEAFF. CDR3 DNA sequence: TGTGCCAGCAGCTCCGACAGTGGATTAGTGGCTGAAGCTTTCTTT.

The CDR3 DNA reads as TGCAGCGTTGAAGTTGCAGCCCTGAACACTGAAGCTTTCTTT. It encodes CSVEVAALNTEAFF. This chain connects TRBV29-1 to TRBJ1-1; no clear D gene. The CDR3 loop spans 14 amino acids. Germline-derived CDR1 and CDR2 are SQVTM and ANQGSEA. Trimming removed 1 base at V and 0 bases at J, with 9 bases between.

The chain uses TRBV29-1 and TRBJ2-1, with 8 nucleotides matching TRBD1. Germline V gives CDR1 SQVTM, CDR2 ANQGSEA. CDR3 size: 15 residues. V shed 1 base and J 4 bases; nucleotides not matched to a gene: 6. CDR3 amino acids: CSVEASGTGYNEQFF. The CDR3 DNA follows: TGCAGCGTTGAAGCCTCCGGGACAGGTTACAATGAGCAGTTCTTC.

This clonotype was seen once. The chain joins TRBV7-3 to TRBJ2-7; D uncertain. The CDR3 extends over 12 amino acids. V was trimmed by 6 bases and J by 7 bases, leaving 13 bases between them. CDR1 is SGHTA, CDR2 FQGTGA, per germline. In DNA, the CDR3 is TGTGCCAGCAGTAAGGCCTTCGGAGAGCAGTACTTC. The encoded protein is CASSKAFGEQYF. Full variable domain (remainder filled in from reference TRBV7-3 and TRBJ2-7): GAGVSQTPSNKVTEKGKYVELRCDPISGHTALYWYRQSLGQGPEFLIYFQGTGAADDSGLPNDRFFAVRPEGSVSTLKIQRTERGDSAVYLCASSKAFGEQYFGPGTRLTVT.

V is TRBV3-1 and J is TRBJ2-1; 13 bases align to TRBD2. CDR1 LGHDT and CDR2 YNNKEL come from the germline V gene (reference sequence). J was trimmed by 8 bases and V by 3 bases; bases with no gene match: 7. The CDR3 covers 16 residues. The CDR3 region has the DNA TGTGCCAGCAGCCAGCTACTAGCGGGGGGGCGGGATGAGCAGTTCTTC. Its translation: CASSQLLAGGRDEQFF.

The V gene is TRBV9, the J gene TRBJ2-3; the D is unclear. The germline V and J ends were trimmed by 0 bases and 4 bases, with 12 bases remaining between them. The CDR3 sequence is 15 residues long. Germline assignment: CDR1 SGDLS and CDR2 YYNGEE. The CDR3 loop is CASSVVAFGADTQYF. The CDR3 DNA follows: TGTGCCAGCAGCGTAGTGGCCTTCGGCGCAGATACGCAGTATTTT.

V usage is TRBV29-1 and J usage is TRBJ2-3; D is unresolved. CDR1 and CDR2 from the germline V gene are SQVTM and ANQGSEA. Trimming removed 8 bases at V and 1 base at J, with 16 bases between. This CDR3 spans 14 amino acids. This CDR3 is CSSSVGMGTDTQYF. CDR3 nucleotides: TGCAGCTCCAGCGTGGGGATGGGCACAGATACGCAGTATTTT.

This rearrangement joins TRBV2 to TRBJ1-2; no definite D call. Germline loops: CDR1 SNHLY, CDR2 FYNNEI. The CDR3 has 13 residues. V dropped 4 bases and J dropped 2 bases, with 8 bases sitting between them. The DNA for the CDR3 is TGTGCCAGCAGTGTAGGAGGGAACTATGGCTACACCTTC. Translation gives CASSVGGNYGYTF. The full variable domain, its missing parts supplied by reference TRBV2 and TRBJ1-2, is EPEVTQTPSHQVTQMGQEVILRCVPISNHLYFYWYRQILGQKVEFLVSFYNNEISEKSEIFDDQFSVERPDGSNFTLKIRSTKLEDSAMYFCASSVGGNYGYTFGSGTRLTVV.

The chain links TRBV20-1 to TRBJ1-2; 8 bases match TRBD1. The CDR3 contains 15 residues. The germline gives CDR1 DFQATT, CDR2 SNEGSKA (reference sequence). V trimming: 5 bases; J trimming: 3 bases; junction bases outside the gene matches: 11. The CDR3 bases are TGCAGTGCTCCGAGCCGACAGGGGATTTACTATGGCTACACCTTC. Protein product: CSAPSRQGIYYGYTF.

V is TRBV12-3 or TRBV12-4 and J is TRBJ2-4; TRBD2 might be the D (6 bases). V lost 8 bases and J lost 9, with 17 bases in between. The CDR3 extends over 13 amino acids. The CDR3 reads CASVKAGGSIQYF. In nucleotides, the CDR3 is TGTGCCAGCGTGAAAGCCGGGGGTAGCATTCAGTACTTC.

The V gene is TRBV29-1, the J gene TRBJ2-1; TRBD2 matches 12 bases. This CDR3 is 17 amino acids long. The germline V gene has CDR1 SQVTM and CDR2 ANQGSEA. V dropped 4 bases and J dropped 4; count of bases not matched to a gene: 11. Here the CDR3 reads CSVVPTSGSSLYNEQFF. The DNA for the CDR3 is TGCAGCGTTGTCCCGACTAGCGGGAGCTCCTTATACAATGAGCAGTTCTTC.

The chain has TRBV6-2 or TRBV6-3 and TRBJ2-1; TRBD2 matches at 8 bases. J gave up 6 bases and V 4 bases, and 14 bases lay outside the gene matches. The germline gives CDR1 MNHEY, CDR2 SVGEGT. CDR3 length: 17 residues. CDR3 bases: TGTGCCAGCAGTTGGACCCGGGGGGGCCTTGTTGTCAATGAGCAGTTCTTC. Encoded protein: CASSWTRGGLVVNEQFF.

This clonotype was detected only once. In DNA, the CDR3 is TGCAGTGCTACCCTTAGCGGGAGGCAAGAGACCCAGTACTTC. Encoded protein: CSATLSGRQETQYF. This chain joins TRBV20-1 and TRBJ2-5; 10 bases fit TRBD2. This CDR3 region has 14 residues. Germline lookup yields CDR1 DFQATT and CDR2 SNEGSKA (reference sequence). The J segment lost 2 bases and the V segment lost 4 bases, leaving 4 bases of the junction unmatched.

The chain joins TRBV24-1 to TRBJ1-2, with D perhaps TRBD1 (5 bases). CDR3 length equals 14 residues. The germline V gene encodes CDR1 KGHDR and CDR2 SFDVKD. Trimming stripped 4 bases from V and 4 bases from J, with 12 bases between. For the CDR3, the DNA is TGTGCCACCAGTGACCGGTGGACACCCTATGGCTACACCTTC. Translated, it gives CATSDRWTPYGYTF.

CDR3 in amino acids: CASTGRFQETQYF. The CDR3, as DNA: TGTGCCAGTACGGGACGCTTCCAAGAGACCCAGTACTTC. The chain combines TRBV19 with TRBJ2-5; D is perhaps TRBD1 or TRBD2 (5 bases each). The CDR3 covers 13 residues. The V and J ends lost 7 bases and 1 base respectively, with 10 bases between them. Germline V lookup: CDR1 LNHDA, CDR2 SQIVND (reference sequence). Drawing the rest from reference TRBV19 and TRBJ2-5, the complete variable domain is DGGITQSPKYLFRKEGQNVTLSCEQNLNHDAMYWYRQDPGQGLRLIYYSQIVNDFQKGDIAEGYSVSREKKESFPLTVTSAQKNPTAFYLCASTGRFQETQYFGPGTRLLVL.

The CDR3 region is CATGGDRYNEQFF. CDR3 DNA: TGTGCCACCGGGGGGGATAGGTACAATGAGCAGTTCTTC. The rearrangement joins TRBV25-1 to TRBJ2-1; 8 nucleotides agree with TRBD2. Germline-derived CDR1 and CDR2 are MGHDK and SYGVNS. The V and J ends lost 10 bases and 4 bases, in that order; junction bases with no gene match: 6. The CDR3 extends over 13 amino acids. Drawing the rest from reference TRBV25-1 and TRBJ2-1, the complete variable domain is EADIYQTPRYLVIGTGKKITLECSQTMGHDKMYWYQQDPGMELHLIHYSYGVNSTEKGDLSSESTVSRIRTEHFPLTLESARPSHTSQYLCATGGDRYNEQFFGPGTRLTVL.